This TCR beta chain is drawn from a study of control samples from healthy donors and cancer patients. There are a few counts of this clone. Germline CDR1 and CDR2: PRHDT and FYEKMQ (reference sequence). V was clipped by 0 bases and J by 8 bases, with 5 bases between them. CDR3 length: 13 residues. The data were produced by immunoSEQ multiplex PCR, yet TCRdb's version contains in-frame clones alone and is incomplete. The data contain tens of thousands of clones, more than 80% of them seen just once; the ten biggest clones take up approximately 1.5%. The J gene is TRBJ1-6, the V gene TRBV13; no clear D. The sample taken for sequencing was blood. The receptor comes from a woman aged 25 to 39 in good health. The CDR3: CASSLGRYSPLHF. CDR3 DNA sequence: TGTGCCAGCAGCTTAGGCCGGTATTCACCCCTCCACTTT.